This T cell receptor beta chain was profiled in a study of OX40 agonist ivuxolimab in advanced cancers. Using immunoSEQ multiplex PCR, the repertoire was profiled, and TCRdb retains in-frame clones only, with some absent. The sample consists of some 45,000 clones, approximately 86% of them appearing once. Germline lookup yields CDR1 MNHEY and CDR2 SMNVEV (reference sequence). The CDR3 sequence is 14 residues long. After removal of 5 bases from V and 8 bases from J, the junction contained 11 bases not matched to a gene. The chain carries TRBV27 and TRBJ1-2; 7 nucleotides align to TRBD1. This receptor was taken from an adult with an advanced solid tumor such as melanoma, head and neck, liver or kidney cancer. Sequencing used CD4+ or CD8+ T cells sorted from blood, obtained in a trial of the OX40 agonist ivuxolimab. This CDR3 reads CASSPDRAWDGYTF. In DNA, the CDR3 is TGTGCCAGCAGTCCAGACAGGGCCTGGGACGGCTACACCTTC.